This T cell receptor (beta chain) is from a study of blood T cell repertoires in COVID-19. The data were produced by immunoSEQ multiplex PCR, yet TCRdb's version contains in-frame clones alone and is incomplete. The repertoire holds 330,000 or so clones, with about 90% as singletons. V lost 6 bases and J 0 bases, leaving 6 bases between the germline ends. The germline gives CDR1 ENHRY, CDR2 SYGVKD. The CDR3 contains 13 residues. The rearrangement uses TRBV10-3 and TRBJ1-3; unclear D gene. The receptor comes from a man aged 40-49 years in a cohort exposed to, infected with or recovered from COVID-19 (not recorded which). The source material was PBMCs or T cells enriched from blood (not recorded which). The CDR3: CAIRGPSGNTIYF. The CDR3 DNA sequence: TGTGCCATCAGGGGCCCCTCTGGAAACACCATATATTTT.